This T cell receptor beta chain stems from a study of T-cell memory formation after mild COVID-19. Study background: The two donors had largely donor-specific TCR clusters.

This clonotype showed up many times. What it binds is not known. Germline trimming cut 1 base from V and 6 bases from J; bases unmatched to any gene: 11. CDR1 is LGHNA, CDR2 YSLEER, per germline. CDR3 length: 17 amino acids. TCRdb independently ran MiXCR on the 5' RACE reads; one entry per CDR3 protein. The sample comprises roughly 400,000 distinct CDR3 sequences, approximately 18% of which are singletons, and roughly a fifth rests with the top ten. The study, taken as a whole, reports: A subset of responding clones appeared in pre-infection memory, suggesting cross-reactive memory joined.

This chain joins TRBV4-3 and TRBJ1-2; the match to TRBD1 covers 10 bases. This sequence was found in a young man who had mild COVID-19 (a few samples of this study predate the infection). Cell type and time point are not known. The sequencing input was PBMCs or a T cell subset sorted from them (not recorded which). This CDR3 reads CASSQAWTLGTGDGYTF. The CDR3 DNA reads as TGCGCCAGCAGCCAAGCCTGGACGTTAGGGACAGGGGATGGCTACACCTTC.